The 25 T cell receptor beta chains listed next were all sequenced from one sample in a study of blood T cell repertoires in COVID-19. Repertoires were generated with immunoSEQ multiplex PCR, while TCRdb's copy carries only in-frame clones and drops some. The sample carries about 130,000 clones, around 86% recorded once. Sequencing was performed on peripheral blood. These receptors were collected from a man older than 75 with active or convalescent COVID-19.

The chain recombines TRBV11-2 with TRBJ2-5; weak D call: TRBD2 (6 bases). Germline V gene sequence: CDR1 SGHAT, CDR2 FQNNGV. Trimming shortened V by 2 bases and J by 2 bases, and 12 bases separated the two germline ends. CDR3 length equals 15 residues. CDR3 DNA sequence: TGTGCCAGCAGCTTATATTGGCGGGGACAAGAGACCCAGTACTTC. Its translation is CASSLYWRGQETQYF.

The chain joins TRBV20-1 to TRBJ2-1, with a tentative D call TRBD1 (5 bases). Deletions cut 3 bases from V and 4 bases from J, with 13 bases between. CDR1 and CDR2 (germline): DFQATT, SNEGSKA (reference sequence). CDR3 length equals 14 residues. Written as DNA, the CDR3 is TGCAGTGCTAGTAATTTGAAGGGGTACAATGAGCAGTTCTTC. Translating gives CSASNLKGYNEQFF.

The genes are TRBV7-8 and TRBJ1-4; TRBD1 aligns across 7 bases. CDR3 length: 15 residues. Germline CDR1 reads SGHVS; CDR2 reads FQNEAQ. Trimming cost V 7 bases and J 1 base; bases outside gene matches: 6. The CDR3 here is CASTPHRGTNEKLFF. The CDR3 DNA sequence: TGTGCCAGCACCCCGCACAGGGGAACTAATGAAAAACTGTTTTTT.

The chain carries TRBV7-2 and TRBJ2-1; D call uncertain. This CDR3 contains 16 residues. Per germline, CDR1 SGHTA and CDR2 FQGNSA. V lost 5 bases to trimming and J lost 2 bases, with 16 bases between them. The CDR3 protein is CASSPGSSWTYNEQFF. The CDR3, as DNA: TGTGCCAGCAGCCCCGGGTCCAGCTGGACCTACAATGAGCAGTTCTTC.

The chain has TRBV9 and TRBJ1-3; maybe TRBD1 (5 bases). The CDR3 is made up of 18 amino acids. The germline V and J ends were trimmed by 0 bases and 0 bases, with 16 bases remaining between them. Looked up from germline, CDR1 is SGDLS and CDR2 is YYNGEE. For the CDR3, the DNA is TGTGCCAGCAGCGTAGGTGTCGGCGTCACAGGCTCTGGAAACACCATATATTTT. This gives the protein CASSVGVGVTGSGNTIYF.

This clone was counted a few times. The rearrangement joins TRBV9 to TRBJ2-7; 10 nucleotides line up with TRBD2. Germline V gives CDR1 SGDLS, CDR2 YYNGEE. With V trimmed by 2 bases and J by 3 bases, 2 bases remained unmatched. This CDR3 spans 14 amino acids. The CDR3 DNA reads TGTGCCAGCAGCGTCCTAGCGGGGGACTACGAGCAGTACTTC. It translates to CASSVLAGDYEQYF. Based on the CDR3 plus reference TRBV9 and TRBJ2-7, the full variable domain is DSGVTQTPKHLITATGQRVTLRCSPRSGDLSVYWYQQSLDQGLQFLIQYYNGEERAKGNILERFSAQQFPDLHSELNLSSLELGDSALYFCASSVLAGDYEQYFGPGTRLTVT.

The genes are TRBV7-3 and TRBJ1-2; D unresolved. This CDR3 spans 13 amino acids. Deletions cut 1 base from V and 1 base from J, with 4 bases between. The germline gives CDR1 SGHTA, CDR2 FQGTGA. CDR3 loop: CASSLNSNYGYTF. The CDR3 DNA sequence: TGTGCCAGCAGCTTAAACAGTAACTATGGCTACACCTTC.

CDR3 DNA: TGTGCCAGCACCCCCGGGGACAAGCCCTACGAGCAGTACTTC. It is translated as CASTPGDKPYEQYF. The gene calls are TRBV6-5 and TRBJ2-7; the D gene is possibly TRBD1 (6 bases). Per germline, CDR1 MNHEY and CDR2 SVGAGI. V lost 7 bases and J 2 bases, leaving 15 bases between the germline ends. This CDR3 contains 14 residues.

The CDR3: CASSVGLGAYNEQFF. The CDR3, as DNA: TGTGCCAGCAGCGTAGGACTGGGTGCCTACAATGAGCAGTTCTTC. The chain joins TRBV9 to TRBJ2-1; D gene ambiguous. CDR1 is SGDLS, CDR2 YYNGEE, per germline. Trimming pared 0 bases from V and 2 bases from J, leaving 9 bases between. The CDR3 covers 15 residues.

The chain employs TRBV28 and TRBJ2-3; D may be TRBD1 (6 bases). Germline assignment: CDR1 MDHEN and CDR2 SYDVKM. This CDR3 contains 14 residues. Between the trimmed V and J ends, which lost 6 bases and 5 bases, there was a span of 15 bases. The CDR3, as DNA: TGTGCCAGCAGAAGCCTATCACAGGGAGATACGCAGTATTTT. Its translation is CASRSLSQGDTQYF.

The rearrangement links TRBV5-1 to TRBJ1-4, with 8 bases matching TRBD1. There are 16 residues in the CDR3. V lost 4 bases, J lost 4 bases, and 9 bases stayed unmatched. Germline V gene data show CDR1 as SGHRS and CDR2 as YFSETQ. CDR3 amino acids: CASSPIQGAGNEKLFF. CDR3 nucleotides: TGCGCCAGCAGCCCAATTCAGGGGGCAGGTAATGAAAAACTGTTTTTT.

This clone is a singleton in its sample. V and J are TRBV5-1 and TRBJ2-1; 7 bases align to TRBD1. There are 17 residues in the CDR3. The V gene's germline CDR1 is SGHRS and CDR2 YFSETQ. The V and J ends lost 1 base and 2 bases, in that order; junction bases with no gene match: 9. The CDR3 DNA follows: TGCGCCAGCAGCTTGAGTTTCGGGCAGGGGGCCTACAATGAGCAGTTCTTC. This codes for CASSLSFGQGAYNEQFF. Supplemented by reference TRBV5-1 and TRBJ2-1, the full variable domain reads KAGVTQTPRYLIKTRGQQVTLSCSPISGHRSVSWYQQTPGQGLQFLFEYFSETQRNKGNFPGRFSGRQFSNSRSEMNVSTLELGDSALYLCASSLSFGQGAYNEQFFGPGTRLTVL.

The genes are TRBV27 and TRBJ2-1; 9 nucleotides align to TRBD1. With 5 bases clipped from V and 4 bases from J, the junction kept 6 bases outside the gene matches. The germline V gene encodes CDR1 MNHEY and CDR2 SMNVEV (reference sequence). This CDR3 contains 15 residues. The CDR3 DNA is TGTGCCAGCAGTACAAAAGACAGGGGGTACAATGAGCAGTTCTTC. Translated, it gives CASSTKDRGYNEQFF.

The V call is TRBV5-5, the J call TRBJ1-3, with 8 positions matching TRBD1. The V segment lost 3 bases and the J segment 4 bases; nucleotides outside the gene matches: 6. This CDR3 has 15 residues. CDR1 and CDR2 from the germline V gene are SGHKS and YYEKEE (reference sequence). CDR3 bases: TGTGCCAGCAGCTCGGACAGGGTTTACGGAAACACCATATATTTT. Translating it yields CASSSDRVYGNTIYF.

The chain's CDR3 is CASSDRQVRPTDTQYF. For the CDR3, the DNA is TGTGCCAGCAGTGACAGACAGGTTCGACCCACAGATACGCAGTATTTT. The chain has TRBV6-4 and TRBJ2-3; possibly TRBD1 for D (6 bases). Trimming removed 2 bases at V and 2 bases at J, with 14 bases between. The CDR3 has 16 amino acids. The V gene's germline CDR1 is MRHNA and CDR2 SNTAGT.

This clone has more than one count but fewer than ten. The V gene is TRBV5-8, the J gene TRBJ2-3; 14 bases line up with TRBD2. V trimming: 3 bases; J trimming: 4 bases; junction bases outside the gene matches: 4. There are 16 residues in the CDR3. Germline V lookup: CDR1 SGHTS, CDR2 YDEGEE. The CDR3 nucleotides are TGTGCCAGCAGCTCGGGACTAGCGGGAGATGCAGATACGCAGTATTTT. Its protein is CASSSGLAGDADTQYF.

In this sample, this clone turned up once. The DNA of the CDR3 is TGTGCCAGCAGTTACGGGACTAGCGGAGCAAGCTCCTACAATGAGCAGTTCTTC. The encoded protein is CASSYGTSGASSYNEQFF. The chain employs TRBV6-2 or TRBV6-3 and TRBJ2-1; 11 positions match TRBD2. V dropped 2 bases and J dropped 0; count of bases not matched to a gene: 6. This CDR3 spans 18 amino acids. CDR1 and CDR2 (germline): MNHEY, SVGEGT.

This chain uses TRBV10-3 with TRBJ1-6, with D perhaps matching TRBD1 (6 bases). V was clipped by 2 bases and J by 4 bases, with 9 bases between them. The CDR3 sequence is 15 residues long. CDR1 ENHRY and CDR2 SYGVKD come from the germline V gene. The CDR3 here is CAISELQGYNSPLHF. In DNA, the CDR3 is TGTGCCATCAGTGAGCTGCAGGGGTATAATTCACCCCTCCACTTT.

The CDR3 region is CASSFQQGASEKLFF. CDR3 coding DNA: TGTGCCAGCAGCTTTCAACAGGGGGCGAGTGAAAAACTGTTTTTT. The chain links TRBV7-8 to TRBJ1-4; 9 bases are shared with TRBD1. Germline CDR1 reads SGHVS; CDR2 reads FQNEAQ. The V segment lost 3 bases and the J segment 7 bases; nucleotides outside the gene matches: 6. The CDR3 runs 15 residues.

The V and J genes are TRBV7-3 and TRBJ2-1; 9 bases line up with TRBD2. CDR3 size: 14 residues. Germline V lookup: CDR1 SGHTA, CDR2 FQGTGA. V was pared by 2 bases and J by 9 bases, with 5 bases of the junction left unmatched. Here the CDR3 DNA reads TGTGCCAGCAGCTTAGGCGGGAGGGCCGGTGAGCAGTTCTTC. Its translation: CASSLGGRAGEQFF.

V is TRBV7-2 and J is TRBJ1-1, with 7 bases that match TRBD1. Germline V CDR1 and CDR2: SGHTA, FQGNSA. The CDR3 totals 16 residues. V lost 4 bases and J lost 5; bases outside the gene matches: 13. The CDR3 here is CASSSGQDLRLTEAFF. In DNA form, the CDR3 reads TGTGCCAGCAGCTCAGGACAGGATCTGCGGTTGACTGAAGCTTTCTTT.

This chain connects TRBV10-3 to TRBJ2-3, with 9 nucleotides matching TRBD2. Unmatched junction bases numbered 7, after V lost 7 bases and J lost 2 bases. There are 15 residues in the CDR3. CDR1 is ENHRY and CDR2 is SYGVKD in the germline V gene. CDR3 region: CAIMERGANTDTQYF. DNA of the CDR3: TGTGCCATCATGGAGCGGGGGGCGAACACAGATACGCAGTATTTT.

The chain links TRBV12-2 to TRBJ2-7; TRBD2, the D gene given by the table, was not confirmed from the DNA. TRBV12-2 is assigned pseudogene status. This CDR3 is built from 18 residues. The CDR3 reads CASRFSYFGSDSPYEQYF. CDR3 coding DNA: TGTGCAAGTCGCTTTAGTTATTTTGGTAGTGACTCGCCTTACGAGCAGTACTTC.

The chain carries TRBV6-1 and TRBJ1-2; TRBD1 matches 10 bases. Germline assignment: CDR1 MNHNS and CDR2 SASEGT. The CDR3 is 15 residues long. V shed 3 bases, J shed 5 bases, and the junction held 6 bases outside the gene matches. CDR3 in DNA: TGTGCCAGCAGTGATCGCCGGGACAGGGGATATGGCTACACCTTC. As protein: CASSDRRDRGYGYTF.

The CDR3 region is CASSPGASSTDTQYF. The CDR3 DNA sequence: TGTGCCAGCAGCCCAGGGGCGTCAAGCACAGATACGCAGTATTTT. The chain carries TRBV7-9 and TRBJ2-3, with D possibly TRBD1 on 6 matching bases. Trimming cost V 5 bases and J 0 bases, with 12 bases left between them. The CDR3 has 15 residues. Germline CDR1 and CDR2: SEHNR and FQNEAQ (reference sequence).